Listed here are 26 T cell receptor beta chains from one sample, sequenced in a study of Ad26.COV2.S vaccination and SARS-CoV-2 variants. Treatment in this sample: about 20 received Ad26.COV2.S at low or high dose, single or two shots; about 5 received placebo; per-sample allocation not given. All samples were drawn on day 63, counting from the first vaccine or placebo injection. Sequenced by immunoSEQ multiplex PCR; TCRdb stores in-frame clones only, minus some. The repertoire holds about 280,000 clones, with approximately 89% as singletons. The source was peripheral blood, collected in a trial of Ad26.COV2.S vaccine versus placebo. All receptors derive from a person between 18 and 65 years old who received the Ad26.COV2.S COVID-19 vaccine or a placebo.

This clone was seen only once. The chain is built from TRBV6-5 and TRBJ2-7; 9 positions match TRBD2. CDR1 and CDR2 (germline): MNHEY, SVGAGI. CDR3 length equals 16 residues. V trimming: 4 bases; J trimming: 5 bases; junction bases outside the gene matches: 12. The CDR3 region is CASSSHTAGGSHEQYF. The CDR3 DNA sequence: TGTGCCAGCAGTTCCCACACAGCGGGAGGTTCCCACGAGCAGTACTTC.

Regarding this clone: The identical CDR3 is also encoded by other nucleotide sequences in the sample. The chain carries TRBV9 and TRBJ1-5; no clear D gene. From germline, CDR1 is SGDLS and CDR2 YYNGEE. The CDR3 contains 15 residues. V lost 2 bases to trimming and J lost 0 bases, with 9 bases between them. CDR3 protein: CASSVGVDSNQPQHF. DNA of the CDR3: TGTGCCAGCAGCGTTGGGGTTGATAGCAATCAGCCCCAGCATTTT. Supplemented by reference TRBV9 and TRBJ1-5, the full variable domain reads DSGVTQTPKHLITATGQRVTLRCSPRSGDLSVYWYQQSLDQGLQFLIQYYNGEERAKGNILERFSAQQFPDLHSELNLSSLELGDSALYFCASSVGVDSNQPQHFGDGTRLSIL.

The chain recombines TRBV15 with TRBJ2-6; D gene uncertain. The CDR3 spans 19 residues. V lost 3 bases, J lost 0 bases, and 18 bases lay in between. Germline CDR1 LNHNV, CDR2 YYDKDF (reference sequence). This CDR3 reads CATSRDGPLWASGANVLTF. DNA for the CDR3: TGTGCCACCAGCAGGGACGGTCCCCTCTGGGCCTCTGGGGCCAACGTCCTGACTTTC.

The rearrangement links TRBV13 to TRBJ2-3; no clear D. Germline assignment: CDR1 PRHDT and CDR2 FYEKMQ (reference sequence). Trimming shortened V by 1 base and J by 4 bases, and 6 bases separated the two germline ends. CDR3 length: 13 amino acids. Written as DNA, the CDR3 is TGTGCCAGCAGCTTAGTGGGCGCAGATACGCAGTATTTT. This codes for CASSLVGADTQYF.

This clone has ten or more counts. The CDR3 sequence: CAWSHLGGGVDFNTEAFF. Written as DNA, the CDR3 is TGTGCCTGGAGTCATCTCGGGGGGGGAGTGGATTTCAACACTGAAGCTTTCTTT. J is TRBJ1-1 and V is TRBV30; D possibly corresponds to TRBD1 (5 bases). Germline loops: CDR1 GTSNPN, CDR2 SVGIG (reference sequence). Trimming left V 2 bases short and J 2 bases short, with 24 bases between. This CDR3 is 18 amino acids long.

The chain links TRBV5-1 to TRBJ2-7; 10 nucleotides match TRBD1. This CDR3 is built from 15 residues. Germline CDR1 reads SGHRS; CDR2 reads YFSETQ. Trimming took 4 bases from V and 5 from J; bases not matched to a gene: 9. The CDR3: CASSLTGTGAHEQYF. CDR3 in DNA: TGCGCCAGCAGCCTTACCGGGACAGGGGCCCACGAGCAGTACTTC.

This sequence joins TRBV5-1 and TRBJ1-3, with no clear D. The V and J ends lost 4 bases and 2 bases respectively, with 10 bases between them. Germline CDR1 SGHRS, CDR2 YFSETQ. The CDR3 is 14 amino acids. CDR3 DNA sequence: TGCGCCAGCAGCCCCGGATGGGCTGGAAACACCATATATTTT. Encoded protein: CASSPGWAGNTIYF. Complete variable domain (other parts from reference TRBV5-1 and TRBJ1-3): KAGVTQTPRYLIKTRGQQVTLSCSPISGHRSVSWYQQTPGQGLQFLFEYFSETQRNKGNFPGRFSGRQFSNSRSEMNVSTLELGDSALYLCASSPGWAGNTIYFGEGSWLTVV.

The J gene is TRBJ1-1, the V gene TRBV7-8; D gene uncertain. Germline CDR1 and CDR2: SGHVS and FQNEAQ. The V end was cut by 5 bases, the J end by 6 bases, with 7 bases between. The CDR3 runs 11 residues. The CDR3 region is CASSPDAEAFF. For the CDR3, the DNA is TGTGCCAGCAGCCCTGATGCTGAAGCTTTCTTT. The full variable domain, with the rest looked up from reference TRBV7-8 and TRBJ1-1, is GAGVSQSPRYKVAKRGQDVALRCDPISGHVSLFWYQQALGQGPEFLTYFQNEAQLDKSGLPSDRFFAERPEGSVSTLKIQRTQQEDSAVYLCASSPDAEAFFGQGTRLTVV.

The chain carries TRBV5-1 and TRBJ1-3; D is ambiguous. Germline-derived CDR1 and CDR2 are SGHRS and YFSETQ. The V and J ends lost 2 bases and 0 bases respectively, with 9 bases between them. This CDR3 is built from 15 residues. CDR3 in DNA: TGCGCCAGCAGCTTTGCGGCTAGCTCTGGAAACACCATATATTTT. Its translation is CASSFAASSGNTIYF.

The chain combines TRBV6-1 with TRBJ2-1; D unresolved. The CDR3 contains 13 residues. The V gene's germline CDR1 is MNHNS and CDR2 SASEGT. V was clipped by 3 bases and J by 4 bases, with 7 bases between them. CDR3 bases: TGTGCCAGCAGTGAGTCACGGTACAATGAGCAGTTCTTC. The encoded protein is CASSESRYNEQFF.

This chain connects TRBV5-4 to TRBJ2-3; D possibly corresponds to TRBD2 (5 bases). CDR1 is SGHNT, CDR2 YYREEE, per germline (reference sequence). The CDR3 sequence is 15 residues long. V lost 3 bases and J 0 bases, leaving 11 bases between the germline ends. Written as DNA, the CDR3 is TGTGCCAGCAGCTGGAGGCTATTAAGCACAGATACGCAGTATTTT. Protein sequence: CASSWRLLSTDTQYF.

This chain joins TRBV7-9 and TRBJ1-4; 10 bases map to TRBD1. This CDR3 spans 15 amino acids. Germline CDR1 is SEHNR and CDR2 is FQNEAQ (reference sequence). The J segment lost 8 bases and the V segment lost 1 base, leaving 4 bases of the junction unmatched. The DNA of the CDR3 is TGTGCCAGCAGCTTAGGAGGGACAGGGGTCGAAAAACTGTTTTTT. Translating gives CASSLGGTGVEKLFF.

This chain links TRBV19 with TRBJ2-7; 10 positions match TRBD1. The CDR3 extends over 13 amino acids. V lost 4 bases and J lost 4; bases outside the gene matches: 1. The germline V gene encodes CDR1 LNHDA and CDR2 SQIVND (reference sequence). In nucleotides, the CDR3 is TGTGCCAGTAGTACGGGACAGGGGTACGAGCAGTACTTC. Translation gives CASSTGQGYEQYF. The full variable domain, with the rest looked up from reference TRBV19 and TRBJ2-7, is DGGITQSPKYLFRKEGQNVTLSCEQNLNHDAMYWYRQDPGQGLRLIYYSQIVNDFQKGDIAEGYSVSREKKESFPLTVTSAQKNPTAFYLCASSTGQGYEQYFGPGTRLTVT.

CDR3 sequence (DNA): TGCGCCAGCAGCTTGGGTAGTATTTGGGCAGCCACAGATACGCAGTATTTT. Encoded protein: CASSLGSIWAATDTQYF. The chain employs TRBV5-1 and TRBJ2-3, with D unresolved. Trimming removed 0 bases from V and 2 bases from J, with 16 bases in between. Germline V gene lookup returns CDR1 SGHRS and CDR2 YFSETQ. This CDR3 comprises 17 residues.

The J gene is TRBJ2-3, the V gene TRBV6-5, with 11 bases identical to TRBD1. Trimming removed 8 bases from V and 4 bases from J; junction bases left unmatched: 2. The CDR3 covers 13 residues. The germline V gene encodes CDR1 MNHEY and CDR2 SVGAGI. The CDR3 DNA reads TGTGCCAGCGGGACAGGGGGAGCAGATACGCAGTATTTT. Its translation is CASGTGGADTQYF.

The chain carries TRBV11-2 and TRBJ2-7; D is ambiguous. The ends were cut back, 0 bases at V and 0 bases at J, with 9 bases in the middle. Germline values: CDR1 SGHAT, CDR2 FQNNGV. CDR3 length: 15 residues. The CDR3 is CASSLEPATSYEQYF. The CDR3 DNA follows: TGTGCCAGCAGCTTAGAACCTGCGACCTCCTACGAGCAGTACTTC.

The chain joins TRBV5-6 to TRBJ1-2, with D perhaps TRBD1 (5 bases). Germline CDR1 and CDR2: SGHDT and YYEEEE. The CDR3 totals 14 residues. V was trimmed by 3 bases and J by 7 bases, leaving 16 bases between them. CDR3 protein: CASSWERQLSGYTF. In DNA form, the CDR3 reads TGTGCCAGCAGCTGGGAAAGACAGCTAAGTGGCTACACCTTC.

The gene calls are TRBV19 and TRBJ1-5; 7 bases map to TRBD1. CDR1 and CDR2 from the germline V gene are LNHDA and SQIVND (reference sequence). V lost 8 bases, J lost 4 bases, and 2 bases stayed unmatched. The CDR3 is 12 residues long. DNA for the CDR3: TGTGCCAGTGGACAGGCAAATCAGCCCCAGCATTTT. Protein sequence: CASGQANQPQHF.

V usage is TRBV11-2 and J usage is TRBJ2-2; D is undetermined. Trimming took 5 bases from V and 7 from J, leaving 8 bases between them. Germline assignment: CDR1 SGHAT and CDR2 FQNNGV. The CDR3 totals 12 residues. CDR3 DNA sequence: TGTGCCAGCAGCCGGGTGGGCGGGGAGCTGTTTTTT. Translation gives CASSRVGGELFF.

The chain uses TRBV25-1 and TRBJ2-5, with 7 bases identical to TRBD2. This CDR3 region has 15 residues. V lost 1 base, J lost 4 bases, and 6 bases stayed unmatched. Germline-derived CDR1 and CDR2 are MGHDK and SYGVNS. CDR3 sequence: CASSEFWGGTETQYF. The CDR3 nucleotides read TGTGCCAGCAGTGAATTTTGGGGGGGGACAGAGACCCAGTACTTC.

This chain uses TRBV7-2 with TRBJ1-2; no firm D call. The CDR3 sequence is 14 residues long. Germline V lookup: CDR1 SGHTA, CDR2 FQGNSA. The germline V and J ends were trimmed by 4 bases and 8 bases, with 17 bases remaining between them. Here the CDR3 DNA reads TGTGCCAGCAGCTCCGGGGTCGATATCGAGGGCTACACCTTC. This sequence encodes CASSSGVDIEGYTF. The full variable domain, in which reference TRBV7-2 and TRBJ1-2 provide the parts outside the CDR3, is GAGVSQSPSNKVTEKGKDVELRCDPISGHTALYWYRQSLGQGLEFLIYFQGNSAPDKSGLPSDRFSAERTGGSVSTLTIQRTQQEDSAVYLCASSSGVDIEGYTFGSGTRLTVV.

The CDR3 coding sequence is TGCGCCAGCAGCCATTGGGACAGGAACACTGAAGCTTTCTTT. Translation gives CASSHWDRNTEAFF. The chain employs TRBV4-1 and TRBJ1-1; 7 nucleotides agree with TRBD1. The CDR3 spans 14 residues. Trimming removed 3 bases from V and 1 base from J; junction bases left unmatched: 2. The V gene's germline CDR1 is MGHRA and CDR2 YSYEKL.

This clone is a singleton in its sample. This chain connects TRBV11-2 to TRBJ2-2; D may be TRBD2 (6 bases). Per the germline V gene, CDR1 is SGHAT and CDR2 is FQNNGV. Trimming stripped 5 bases from V and 7 bases from J, with 20 bases between. The CDR3 has 16 amino acids. The CDR3 sequence: CASSPGLRGVVGELFF. The CDR3 region has the DNA TGTGCCAGCAGCCCAGGACTACGGGGTGTAGTCGGGGAGCTGTTTTTT.

This clone was seen only once. This rearrangement joins TRBV6-2 or TRBV6-3 to TRBJ1-1; no clear D. The germline V gene encodes CDR1 MNHEY and CDR2 SVGEGT. This CDR3 region has 15 residues. The V gene lost 2 bases and the J gene lost 4 bases, with 14 bases spanning the gap. DNA for the CDR3: TGTGCCAGCAGTTACCACGGACCGGTGGGCACTGAAGCTTTCTTT. Translation: CASSYHGPVGTEAFF.

The rearrangement links TRBV6-2 or TRBV6-3 to TRBJ1-1; D may be TRBD1 (5 bases). Deletions cut 5 bases from V and 4 bases from J, with 29 bases between. CDR1 MNHEY and CDR2 SVGEGT come from the germline V gene. The CDR3 is made up of 19 amino acids. For the CDR3, the DNA is TGTGCCAGCAGTCTCCGCCCGGGGCGGCCCTCCCCGACTGGCACTGAAGCTTTCTTT. Encoded protein: CASSLRPGRPSPTGTEAFF.

The CDR3, as DNA: TGTGCCAGCAGCCAAGAGTTCAGGCCAGTCTATGGCTACACCTTC. This sequence encodes CASSQEFRPVYGYTF. The V and J genes are TRBV14 and TRBJ1-2; D gene uncertain. Trimming took off 0 bases at V and 4 bases at J, with 12 bases between the two ends. Germline assignment: CDR1 SGHDN and CDR2 FVKESK. CDR3 size: 15 residues.